The sequence of this T cell receptor beta chain was determined in a study of shared clonotypes between healthy human individuals. Study findings and constraints: Across several donors, naive CD4 shared around 5%, naive CD8 about 3.2%, memory CD4 roughly 2.1%, memory CD8 more than 0.35%.

Of note for this clone: Its antigen is unidentified.

V was pared by 3 bases and J by 7 bases, with 9 bases between. The length of the CDR3 is 12 residues. CDR1 MDHEN and CDR2 SYDVKM come from the germline V gene. Assay used: immunoSEQ multiplex PCR; TCRdb lists only in-frame clones, some missing. This sample yields roughly 2.2 million clones, of which around 90% are seen a single time; about 0.41% belongs to the top ten. All donors were healthy HIV-negative adults lacking recent acute infections or vaccinations. This chain uses TRBV28 with TRBJ2-5; D remains ambiguous. Input material: naive CD4+ T cells from PBMCs. Described subset: CD45RA+ positively selected. The clonotype was recovered from a man aged 18 to 30 in good health. Some clones in this sample may be carry-over from other donors' samples. The CDR3 DNA follows: TGTGCCAGCAGTTTCGGTATTAGGACCCAGTACTTC. This translates into CASSFGIRTQYF.